The 8 T cell receptor beta chains reported below all come from one sample, sequenced in a study of beta chain features in type 1 diabetes. Study observations and caveats: Among patients with Type 1 diabetes, TCRB CDR3s were moderately but significantly shorter in every one of the four CD4+ subsets.

The antigens of these receptors remain unknown. Every bit of the isolated RNA underwent reverse transcription, so sequencing read expressed TCRB transcripts. The protocol was immunoSEQ multiplex PCR, while the TCRdb copy is restricted to in-frame clones and leaves out a portion. The sample has 300,000 to 350,000 clones; roughly 13% are singletons. Sequencing input: naive CD4+ T cells from blood. These receptors were collected from a woman aged 18-30 years with type 1 diabetes.

V and J are TRBV6-1 and TRBJ1-1; tentative D call: TRBD1 (6 bases). Germline V gives CDR1 MNHNS, CDR2 SASEGT. V lost 5 bases to trimming and J lost 0 bases, with 10 bases between them. This CDR3 is 14 amino acids long. The CDR3, as DNA: TGTGCCAGCAGTCCCGGGACAATGAACACTGAAGCTTTCTTT. This sequence encodes CASSPGTMNTEAFF.

The gene calls are TRBV7-9 and TRBJ2-5; D may be TRBD2 (6 bases). CDR3 length equals 13 residues. Trimming removed 0 bases from V and 5 bases from J, with 7 bases in between. The V gene's germline CDR1 is SEHNR and CDR2 FQNEAQ (reference sequence). CDR3: CASSLALAETQYF. CDR3 coding DNA: TGTGCCAGCAGCTTAGCGCTAGCGGAGACCCAGTACTTC.

The rearrangement joins TRBV5-1 to TRBJ2-1; 12 nucleotides agree with TRBD1. Germline CDR1 SGHRS, CDR2 YFSETQ. J was trimmed by 7 bases and V by 0 bases; bases with no gene match: 5. The CDR3 contains 16 residues. The CDR3: CASSLAGGQGANEQFF. The CDR3 DNA reads TGCGCCAGCAGCTTGGCCGGGGGACAGGGGGCGAATGAGCAGTTCTTC.

This clone has just a few counts. DNA of the CDR3: TGTGCCAGCAGCTTCCCCACGGTCTCTGGGGCCAACGTCCTGACTTTC. Encoded protein: CASSFPTVSGANVLTF. The genes are TRBV7-2 and TRBJ2-6; D gene uncertain. Germline CDR1 SGHTA, CDR2 FQGNSA. The V and J ends lost 3 bases and 0 bases respectively, with 9 bases between them. This CDR3 has 16 residues.

DNA for the CDR3: TGTGCCAGCTCACTATTGGCGGACAATGAGCAGTTCTTC. As protein: CASSLLADNEQFF. The chain recombines TRBV18 with TRBJ2-1, with D unclear. Germline values: CDR1 KGHSH, CDR2 LQKENI. There are 13 residues in the CDR3. V was pared by 4 bases and J by 5 bases, with 9 bases between.

The rearrangement links TRBV19 to TRBJ2-5, with 9 bases fitting TRBD2. V gave up 4 bases and J gave up 7 bases; unmatched junction bases: 10. The CDR3 has 15 amino acids. Germline assignment: CDR1 LNHDA and CDR2 SQIVND (reference sequence). The CDR3 region has the DNA TGTGCCAGTAGTACATCGCGGGAGGGCCGGTGGACCCAGTACTTC. Amino acid sequence: CASSTSREGRWTQYF.

This clone has a handful of counts. The chain uses TRBV19 and TRBJ1-1, with 7 bases aligning to TRBD1. The V gene end was trimmed by 4 bases and the J gene end by 5 bases; junction bases not matched to a gene: 10. The germline CDR1 and CDR2 sequences are LNHDA and SQIVND (reference sequence). The CDR3 consists of 15 residues. The CDR3 DNA reads as TGTGCCAGTAGTACTAAGGGGGCACGGTGGACTGAAGCTTTCTTT. This codes for CASSTKGARWTEAFF.

This chain connects TRBV29-1 to TRBJ2-1, with 10 positions matching TRBD1. V shed 1 base, J shed 3 bases, and the junction held 3 bases outside the gene matches. Germline V gene sequence: CDR1 SQVTM, CDR2 ANQGSEA. This CDR3 comprises 15 residues. The CDR3 loop is CSVEGRTGGYNEQFF. CDR3 DNA: TGCAGCGTTGAAGGTCGGACAGGGGGCTACAATGAGCAGTTCTTC.